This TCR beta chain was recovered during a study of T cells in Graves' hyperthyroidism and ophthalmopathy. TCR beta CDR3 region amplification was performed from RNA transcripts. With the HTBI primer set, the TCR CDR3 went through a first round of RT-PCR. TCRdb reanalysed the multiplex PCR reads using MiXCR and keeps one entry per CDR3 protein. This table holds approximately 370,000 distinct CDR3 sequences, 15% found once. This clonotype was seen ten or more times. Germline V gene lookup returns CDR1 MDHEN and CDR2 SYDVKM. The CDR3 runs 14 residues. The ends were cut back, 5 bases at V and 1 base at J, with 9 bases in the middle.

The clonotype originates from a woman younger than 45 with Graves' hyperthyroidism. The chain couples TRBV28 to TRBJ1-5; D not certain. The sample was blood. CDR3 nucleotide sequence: TGTGCCAGCAGTCTACCGGGGAGCAATCAGCCCCAGCATTTT. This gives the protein CASSLPGSNQPQHF.